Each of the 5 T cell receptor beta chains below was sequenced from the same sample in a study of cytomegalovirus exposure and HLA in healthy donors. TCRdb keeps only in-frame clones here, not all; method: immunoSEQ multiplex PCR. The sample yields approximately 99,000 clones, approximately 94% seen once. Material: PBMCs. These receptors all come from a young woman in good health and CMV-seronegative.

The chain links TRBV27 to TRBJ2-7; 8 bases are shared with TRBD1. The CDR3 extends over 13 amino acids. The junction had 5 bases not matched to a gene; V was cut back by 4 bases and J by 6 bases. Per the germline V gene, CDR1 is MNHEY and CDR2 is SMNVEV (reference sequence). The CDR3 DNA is TGTGCCAGCAGTTCCGACAGGGGTAGCGAGCAGTACTTC. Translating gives CASSSDRGSEQYF.

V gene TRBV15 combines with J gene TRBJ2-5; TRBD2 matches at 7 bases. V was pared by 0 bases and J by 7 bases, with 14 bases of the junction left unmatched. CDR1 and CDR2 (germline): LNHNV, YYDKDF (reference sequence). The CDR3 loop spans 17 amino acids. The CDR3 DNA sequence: TGTGCCACCAGCAGAGAGGACGCGGGGGTCGCACCAGGGACCCAGTACTTC. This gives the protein CATSREDAGVAPGTQYF. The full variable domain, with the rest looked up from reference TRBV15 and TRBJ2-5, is DAMVIQNPRYQVTQFGKPVTLSCSQTLNHNVMYWYQQKSSQAPKLLFHYYDKDFNNEADTPDNFQSRRPNTSFCFLDIRSPGLGDTAMYLCATSREDAGVAPGTQYFGPGTRLLVL.

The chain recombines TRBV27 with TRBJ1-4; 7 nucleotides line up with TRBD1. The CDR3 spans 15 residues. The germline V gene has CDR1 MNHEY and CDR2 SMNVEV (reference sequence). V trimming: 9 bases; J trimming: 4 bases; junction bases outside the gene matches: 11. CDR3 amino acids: CASSPMTGLNEKLFF. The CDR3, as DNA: TGTGCCAGTAGTCCCATGACAGGGCTTAATGAAAAACTGTTTTTT.

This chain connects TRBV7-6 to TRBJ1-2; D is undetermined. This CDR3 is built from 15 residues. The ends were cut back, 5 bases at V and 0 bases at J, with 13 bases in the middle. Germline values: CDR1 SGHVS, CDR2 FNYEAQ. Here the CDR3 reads CASSIQSGANYGYTF. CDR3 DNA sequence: TGTGCCAGCAGCATTCAATCCGGGGCTAACTATGGCTACACCTTC.

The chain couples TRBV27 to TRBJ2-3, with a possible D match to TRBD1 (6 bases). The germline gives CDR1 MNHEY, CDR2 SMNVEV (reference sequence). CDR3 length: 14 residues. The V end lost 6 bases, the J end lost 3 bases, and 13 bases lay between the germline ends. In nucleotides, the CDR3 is TGTGCCAGCAGGGTACAGGGTCGTACAGATACGCAGTATTTT. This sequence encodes CASRVQGRTDTQYF.